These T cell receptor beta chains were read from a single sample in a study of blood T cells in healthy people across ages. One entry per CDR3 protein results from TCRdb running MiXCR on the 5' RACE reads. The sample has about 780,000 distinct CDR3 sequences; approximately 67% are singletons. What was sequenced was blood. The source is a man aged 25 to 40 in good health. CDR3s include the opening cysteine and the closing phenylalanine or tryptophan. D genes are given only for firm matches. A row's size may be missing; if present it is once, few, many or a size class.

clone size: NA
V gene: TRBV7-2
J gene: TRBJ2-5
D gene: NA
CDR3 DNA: TGTGCCAGCAGCACGAGTCCGTACCCAGAGACCCAGTACTTC
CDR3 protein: CASSTSPYPETQYF

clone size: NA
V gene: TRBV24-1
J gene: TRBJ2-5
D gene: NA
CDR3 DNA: TGTGCCACCAGTGACCCCGGGACTGGCGGGACGGGTGAGACCCAGTACTTC
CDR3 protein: CATSDPGTGGTGETQYF

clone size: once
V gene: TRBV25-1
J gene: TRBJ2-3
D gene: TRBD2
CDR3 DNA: TGTGCCAGCAGTCCCCAAAACTTTCTAGCGGGTACGCAGTATTTT
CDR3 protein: CASSPQNFLAGTQYF

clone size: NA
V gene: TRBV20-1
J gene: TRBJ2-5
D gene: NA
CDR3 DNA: TGCAGTGCTCCACGAGCGCGGAGCCGGACCCAGTACTTC
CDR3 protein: CSAPRARSRTQYF

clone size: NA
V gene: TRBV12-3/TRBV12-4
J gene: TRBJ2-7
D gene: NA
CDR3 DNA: TGTGCCAGCAGCAGGACGGTAGCGCTTTACGAGCAGTACTTC
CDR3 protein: CASSRTVALYEQYF

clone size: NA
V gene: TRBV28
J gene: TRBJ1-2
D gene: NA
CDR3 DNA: TGTGCCAGCAACTACAGAGATGGCTACACCTTC
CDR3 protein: CASNYRDGYTF

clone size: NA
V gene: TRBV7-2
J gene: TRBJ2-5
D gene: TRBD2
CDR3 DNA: TGTGCCAGCAGCCCGAGGACTAGCGGGTACCAAGAGACCCAGTACTTC
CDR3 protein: CASSPRTSGYQETQYF

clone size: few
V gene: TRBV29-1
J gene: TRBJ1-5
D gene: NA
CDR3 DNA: TGCAGCGTTGAAGAAGGGGGTAGAGGCAATCAGCCCCAGCATTTT
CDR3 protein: CSVEEGGRGNQPQHF

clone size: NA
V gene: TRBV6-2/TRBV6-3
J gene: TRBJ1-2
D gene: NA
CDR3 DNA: TGTGCCAGCAGTTACTCGACGACGAGGAGAATCTATGGCTACACCTTC
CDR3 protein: CASSYSTTRRIYGYTF

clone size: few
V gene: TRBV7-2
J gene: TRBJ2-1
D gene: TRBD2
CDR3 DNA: TGTGCCAGCAGCCCCCAAGCGGGGGGGAACAATGAGCAGTTCTTC
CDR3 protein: CASSPQAGGNNEQFF

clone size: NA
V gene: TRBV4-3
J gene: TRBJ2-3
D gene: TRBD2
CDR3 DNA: TGCGCCAGCAGCCAAGCTGAGGCTAGCGGGGATGATACGCAGTATTTT
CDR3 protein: CASSQAEASGDDTQYF

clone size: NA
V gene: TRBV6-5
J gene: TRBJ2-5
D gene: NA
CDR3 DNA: TGTGCCAGCAGTTACTCGGGTCGCAACGAAGAGACCCAGTACTTC
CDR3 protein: CASSYSGRNEETQYF

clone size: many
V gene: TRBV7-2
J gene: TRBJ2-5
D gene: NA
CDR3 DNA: TGTGCCAGCAGCCTGTACCAAGAGACCCAGTACTTC
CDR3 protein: CASSLYQETQYF

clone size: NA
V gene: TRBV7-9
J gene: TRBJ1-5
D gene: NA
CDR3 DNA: TGTGCCAGCAGCTTGGAGGACCTTAGCGATCAGCCCCAGCATTTT
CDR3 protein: CASSLEDLSDQPQHF

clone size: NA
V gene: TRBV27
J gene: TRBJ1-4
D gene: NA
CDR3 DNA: TGTGCCAGCAGTTGGGGCTCAACTAATGAAAAACTGTTTTTT
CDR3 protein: CASSWGSTNEKLFF

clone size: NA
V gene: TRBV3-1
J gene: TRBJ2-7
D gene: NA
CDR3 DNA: TGTGCCAGCAGCCGCAGGGGTTTAGGCGAGCAGTACTTC
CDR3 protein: CASSRRGLGEQYF

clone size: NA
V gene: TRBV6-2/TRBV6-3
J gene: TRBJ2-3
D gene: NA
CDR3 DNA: TGTGCCAGCAGTTACTCGGTGACTTCTAGCACAGATACGCAGTATTTT
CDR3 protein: CASSYSVTSSTDTQYF

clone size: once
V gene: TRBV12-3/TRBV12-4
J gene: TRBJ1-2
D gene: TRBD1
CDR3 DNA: TGTGCCAGCAGTTACCGGGACAGCTTTAACTATGGCTACACCTTC
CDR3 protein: CASSYRDSFNYGYTF

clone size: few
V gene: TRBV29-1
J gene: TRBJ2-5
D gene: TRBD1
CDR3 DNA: TGCAGCGTTGATGGTGTATGGGGACAGACGTACCAAGAGACCCAGTACTTC
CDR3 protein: CSVDGVWGQTYQETQYF

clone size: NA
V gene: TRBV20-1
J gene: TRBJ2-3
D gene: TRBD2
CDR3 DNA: TGCAGTGCTAGATTAGCGGGGGATACGCAGTATTTT
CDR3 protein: CSARLAGDTQYF

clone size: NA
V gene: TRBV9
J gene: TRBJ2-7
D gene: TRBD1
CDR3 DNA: TGTGCCAGCAGCGGCGGGACAGGGGAGGAGCAGTACTTC
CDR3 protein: CASSGGTGEEQYF

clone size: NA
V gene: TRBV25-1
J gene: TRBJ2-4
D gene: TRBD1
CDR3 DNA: TGTGCCAGCAGTGCCGGGACAGGGACAAGTTTAGCCAAAAACATTCAGTACTTC
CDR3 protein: CASSAGTGTSLAKNIQYF

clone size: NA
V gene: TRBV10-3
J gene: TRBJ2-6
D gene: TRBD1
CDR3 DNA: TGTGCCACGGCCGGGACAGGGGCCTCCGGGGCCAACGTCCTGACTTTC
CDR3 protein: CATAGTGASGANVLTF

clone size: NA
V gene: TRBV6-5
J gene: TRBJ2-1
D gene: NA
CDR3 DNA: TGTGCCAGCACCATTGAGGGGGGAGTGACCCAGTTCTTC
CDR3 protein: CASTIEGGVTQFF

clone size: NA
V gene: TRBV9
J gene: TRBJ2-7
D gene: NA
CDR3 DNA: TGTGCCAGCAGCGTGAGTCCGGCCGGGGTACACGAGCAGTACTTC
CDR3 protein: CASSVSPAGVHEQYF

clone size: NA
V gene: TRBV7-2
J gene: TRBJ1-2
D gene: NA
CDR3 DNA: TGTGCCAGCAGCCCGGACGTAAACTATGGCTACACCTTC
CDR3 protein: CASSPDVNYGYTF

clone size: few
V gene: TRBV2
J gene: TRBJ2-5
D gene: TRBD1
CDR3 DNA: TGTGCCAGCGGGGGTACAGGGGGCAGGGAAGAGCAGTACTTC
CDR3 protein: CASGGTGGREEQYF

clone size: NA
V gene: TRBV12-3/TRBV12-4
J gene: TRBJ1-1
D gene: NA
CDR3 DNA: TGTGCCAGCAGTTTGGGGGTCGCGGGGAACACTGAAGCTTTCTTT
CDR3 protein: CASSLGVAGNTEAFF

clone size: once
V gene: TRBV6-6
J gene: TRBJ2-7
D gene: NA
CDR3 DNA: TGTGCCAGCACTTTCCGCCCGATCTACGAGCAGTACTTC
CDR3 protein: CASTFRPIYEQYF

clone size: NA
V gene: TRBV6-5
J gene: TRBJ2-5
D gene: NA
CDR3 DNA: TGTGCCAGCAGTTACTCGGCCCTGGGGGAGACCCAGTACTTC
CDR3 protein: CASSYSALGETQYF

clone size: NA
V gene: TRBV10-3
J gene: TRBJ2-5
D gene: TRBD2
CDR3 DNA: TGTGCCATCAGTGAGTCGAAAACTAGCGGGGGGCAAGAGACCCAGTACTTC
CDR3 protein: CAISESKTSGGQETQYF

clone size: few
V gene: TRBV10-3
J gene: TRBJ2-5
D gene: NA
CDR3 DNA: TGTGCCATCAGACGAGAAGTGGGACAGACCCAGTACTTC
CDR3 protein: CAIRREVGQTQYF

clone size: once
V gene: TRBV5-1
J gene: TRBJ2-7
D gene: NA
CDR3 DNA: TGCGCCAGCAGCTTCGCCTCAGGGGATGGGATCGAGCAGTACTTC
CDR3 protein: CASSFASGDGIEQYF